This passage covers 17 T cell receptor beta chains from one sample sequenced in a study of monozygotic twins with inflammatory bowel disease. TCRdb reprocessed the 5' RACE reads and stores each CDR3 protein as one record, lacking DNA. The sample table includes around 40,000 distinct CDR3 sequences. Source material: blood. The origin of the receptors is a human donor with ulcerative colitis or Crohn's disease, or a healthy co-twin of an affected twin (not recorded which).

J is TRBJ2-2 and V is TRBV7-2. CDR1 and CDR2 (germline): SGHTA, FQGNSA. This CDR3 has 13 residues. The CDR3 protein is CASSFKWTGELFF.

The V gene is TRBV19, the J gene TRBJ1-5; the TCRdb D gene call, TRBD1, has no DNA to confirm it. Germline loops: CDR1 LNHDA, CDR2 SQIVND (reference sequence). This CDR3 has 16 residues. CDR3 loop: CASKFFRGGMNQPQHF.

This chain uses TRBV10-3 with TRBJ2-7; TCRdb lists TRBD1, though no DNA is available to test this call. The germline V gene has CDR1 ENHRY and CDR2 SYGVKD. This CDR3 comprises 14 residues. The CDR3 sequence: CAISGDRGAYEQYF.

This chain links TRBV10-2 with TRBJ1-2. Germline CDR1 and CDR2: WSHSY and SAAADI. CDR3 length: 13 residues. The CDR3 loop reads CASSESGNPGYTF.

This chain links TRBV23-1 with TRBJ2-7; lacking DNA, the TRBD1 call made by TCRdb goes unchecked. TRBV23-1 is designated an ORF whose function remains uncertain. The CDR3 covers 16 residues. The chain's CDR3 is CASSPDRDRGSYEQYF.

The V gene is TRBV12-3 or TRBV12-4, the J gene TRBJ1-4; there is no DNA to check the TCRdb D call of TRBD1. CDR3 size: 15 residues. The CDR3 loop is CASSSRQSTNEKLFF.

V is TRBV6-1 and J is TRBJ2-2; TCRdb designates TRBD1, a call that cannot be tested without DNA. There are 13 residues in the CDR3. Germline CDR1 is MNHNS and CDR2 is SASEGT. The CDR3 sequence: CASSDRGAGELFF.

The J gene is TRBJ2-1, the V gene TRBV5-5. This CDR3 has 12 amino acids. Germline loops: CDR1 SGHKS, CDR2 YYEKEE (reference sequence). The CDR3 sequence: CASSLVDSEQFF.

The chain recombines TRBV7-2 with TRBJ2-3; TCRdb selects TRBD2, and the lack of DNA leaves this call unchecked. The CDR3 is 15 amino acids. Germline lookup yields CDR1 SGHTA and CDR2 FQGNSA. Here the CDR3 reads CASRSLAGAVDTQYF.

The chain is built from TRBV5-1 and TRBJ1-1; TCRdb's D call, TRBD1, is unchecked because there is no DNA. This CDR3 spans 13 amino acids. Germline-derived CDR1 and CDR2 are SGHRS and YFSETQ. CDR3 protein: CASSSIAGTEAFF.

V and J are TRBV6-5 and TRBJ2-2. CDR1 and CDR2 from the germline V gene are MNHEY and SVGAGI. This CDR3 is built from 13 residues. This CDR3 is CASRSRNAGELFF.

The chain carries TRBV12-3 or TRBV12-4 and TRBJ1-5. The CDR3 contains 13 residues. CDR3 loop: CASSFSSNQPQHF.

The chain couples TRBV11-2 to TRBJ2-5. The CDR3 contains 13 residues. CDR1 and CDR2 from the germline V gene are SGHAT and FQNNGV. This chain's CDR3 is CASSFERTETQYF.

The rearrangement links TRBV3-1 to TRBJ2-3; TCRdb lists TRBD2, though no DNA is available to test this call. The germline gives CDR1 LGHDT, CDR2 YNNKEL (reference sequence). This CDR3 spans 16 amino acids. The CDR3 spells CASSLTLGGSADTQYF.

The V gene is TRBV4-3, the J gene TRBJ2-3; there is no DNA to check the TCRdb D call of TRBD1. Germline V gene data show CDR1 as LGHNA and CDR2 as YSLEER. The CDR3 has 17 residues. The CDR3 loop reads CASSQTPGTGSTDTQYF.

The chain combines TRBV7-3 with TRBJ1-1; absent DNA, TCRdb's TRBD1 call cannot be checked. The CDR3 is 14 amino acids. CDR1 SGHTA and CDR2 FQGTGA come from the germline V gene. The CDR3 sequence: CASTPPTGLTEAFF.

The CDR3: CSARDLGGASMGNTQYF. This chain links TRBV20-1 with TRBJ2-3; the D call of TRBD1 rests on TCRdb alone, since no DNA is present to check it. Germline loops: CDR1 DFQATT, CDR2 SNEGSKA (reference sequence). The CDR3 is 17 amino acids.